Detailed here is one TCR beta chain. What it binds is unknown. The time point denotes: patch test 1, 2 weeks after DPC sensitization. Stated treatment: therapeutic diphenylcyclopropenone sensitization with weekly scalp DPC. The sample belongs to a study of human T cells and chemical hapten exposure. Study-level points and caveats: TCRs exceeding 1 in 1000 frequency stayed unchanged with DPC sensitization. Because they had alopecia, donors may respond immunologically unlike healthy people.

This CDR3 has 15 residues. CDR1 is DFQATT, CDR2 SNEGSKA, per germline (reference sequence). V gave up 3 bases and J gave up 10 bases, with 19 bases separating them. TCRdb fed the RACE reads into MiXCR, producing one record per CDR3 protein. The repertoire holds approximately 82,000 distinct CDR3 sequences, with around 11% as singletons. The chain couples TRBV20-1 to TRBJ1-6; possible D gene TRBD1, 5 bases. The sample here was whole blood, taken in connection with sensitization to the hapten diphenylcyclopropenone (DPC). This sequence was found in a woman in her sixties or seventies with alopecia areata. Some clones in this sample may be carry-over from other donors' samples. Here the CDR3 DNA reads TGCAGTGCTAGTATTGCGGGACCGGGAGGGTCACCCCTCCACTTT. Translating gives CSASIAGPGGSPLHF.